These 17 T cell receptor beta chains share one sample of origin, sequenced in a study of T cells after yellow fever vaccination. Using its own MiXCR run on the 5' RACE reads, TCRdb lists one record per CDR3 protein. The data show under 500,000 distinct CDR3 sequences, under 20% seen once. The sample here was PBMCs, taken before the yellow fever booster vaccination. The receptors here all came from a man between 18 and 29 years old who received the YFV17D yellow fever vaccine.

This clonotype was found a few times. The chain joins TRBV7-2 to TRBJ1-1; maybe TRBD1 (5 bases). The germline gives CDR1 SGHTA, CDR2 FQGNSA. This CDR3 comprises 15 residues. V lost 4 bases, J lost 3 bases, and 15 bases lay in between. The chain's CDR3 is CASSSTGLRYTEAFF. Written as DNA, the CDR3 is TGTGCCAGCAGCTCGACGGGGCTTCGGTACACTGAAGCTTTCTTT.

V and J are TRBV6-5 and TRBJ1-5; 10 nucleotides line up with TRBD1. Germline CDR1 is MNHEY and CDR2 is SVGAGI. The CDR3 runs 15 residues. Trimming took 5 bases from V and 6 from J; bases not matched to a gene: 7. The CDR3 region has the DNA TGTGCCAGCAGTCGGGGACAGGGGAAGAGTCAGCCCCAGCATTTT. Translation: CASSRGQGKSQPQHF.

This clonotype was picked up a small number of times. In DNA, the CDR3 is TGTGCCAGCAGCCAAGACGTCGGGGGGGGCTCGGAGACCCAGTACTTC. Amino acid sequence: CASSQDVGGGSETQYF. The chain joins TRBV14 to TRBJ2-5, with 8 bases fitting TRBD2. Germline trimming cut 0 bases from V and 5 bases from J; bases unmatched to any gene: 8. Germline CDR1 SGHDN, CDR2 FVKESK. The CDR3 consists of 16 residues.

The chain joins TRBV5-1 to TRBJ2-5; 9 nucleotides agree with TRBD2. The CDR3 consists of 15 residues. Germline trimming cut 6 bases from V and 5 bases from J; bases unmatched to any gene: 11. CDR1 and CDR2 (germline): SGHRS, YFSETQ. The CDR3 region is CASTGGSGGEETQYF. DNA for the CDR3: TGCGCCAGCACGGGGGGTAGCGGGGGAGAGGAGACCCAGTACTTC.

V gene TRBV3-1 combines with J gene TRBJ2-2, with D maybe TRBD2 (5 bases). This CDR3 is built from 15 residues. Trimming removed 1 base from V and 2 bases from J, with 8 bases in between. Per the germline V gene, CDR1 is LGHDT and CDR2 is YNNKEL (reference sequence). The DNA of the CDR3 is TGTGCCAGCAGCCAAGCGGCGGGCAACACCGGGGAGCTGTTTTTT. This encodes CASSQAAGNTGELFF.

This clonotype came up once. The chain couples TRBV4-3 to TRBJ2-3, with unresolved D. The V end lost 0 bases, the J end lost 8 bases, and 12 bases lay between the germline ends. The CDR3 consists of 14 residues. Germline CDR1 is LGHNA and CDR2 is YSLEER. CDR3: CASSQDRYGRTQYF. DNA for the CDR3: TGCGCCAGCAGCCAAGATCGGTACGGGCGTACGCAGTATTTT.

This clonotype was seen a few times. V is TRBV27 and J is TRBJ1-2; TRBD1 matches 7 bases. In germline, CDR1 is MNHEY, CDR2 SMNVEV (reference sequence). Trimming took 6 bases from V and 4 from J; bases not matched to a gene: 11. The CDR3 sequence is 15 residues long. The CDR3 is CASRTGQRRTYGYTF. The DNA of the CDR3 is TGTGCCAGCAGAACGGGACAGCGACGCACCTATGGCTACACCTTC.

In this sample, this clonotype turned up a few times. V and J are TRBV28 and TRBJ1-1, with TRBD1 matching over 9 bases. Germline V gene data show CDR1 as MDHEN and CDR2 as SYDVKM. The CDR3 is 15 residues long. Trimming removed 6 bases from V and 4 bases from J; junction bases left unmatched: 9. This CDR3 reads CASSELRDRVTEAFF. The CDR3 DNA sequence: TGTGCCAGCAGCGAACTCCGGGACAGGGTCACTGAAGCTTTCTTT.

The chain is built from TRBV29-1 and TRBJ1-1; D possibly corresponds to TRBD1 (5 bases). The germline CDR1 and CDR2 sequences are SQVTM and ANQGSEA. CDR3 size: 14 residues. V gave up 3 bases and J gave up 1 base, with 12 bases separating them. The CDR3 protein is CSVEGDDRNTEAFF. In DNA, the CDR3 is TGCAGCGTTGAGGGGGACGACCGGAACACTGAAGCTTTCTTT. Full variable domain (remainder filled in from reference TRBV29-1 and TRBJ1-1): SAVISQKPSRDICQRGTSLTIQCQVDSQVTMMFWYRQQPGQSLTLIATANQGSEATYESGFVIDKFPISRPNLTFSTLTVSNMSPEDSSIYLCSVEGDDRNTEAFFGQGTRLTVV.

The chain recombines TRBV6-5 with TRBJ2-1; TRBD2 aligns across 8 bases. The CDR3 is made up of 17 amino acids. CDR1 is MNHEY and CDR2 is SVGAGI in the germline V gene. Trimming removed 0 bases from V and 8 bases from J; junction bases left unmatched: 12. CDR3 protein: CASSYSSTGGLRYEQFF. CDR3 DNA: TGTGCCAGCAGTTACTCGTCGACGGGGGGGCTTAGGTATGAGCAGTTCTTC.

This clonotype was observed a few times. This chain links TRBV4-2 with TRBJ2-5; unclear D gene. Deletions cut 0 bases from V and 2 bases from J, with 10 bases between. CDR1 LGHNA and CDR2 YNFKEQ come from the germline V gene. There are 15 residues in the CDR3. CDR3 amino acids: CASSQDLVGQETQYF. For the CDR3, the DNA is TGTGCCAGCAGCCAAGATCTAGTCGGGCAAGAGACCCAGTACTTC.

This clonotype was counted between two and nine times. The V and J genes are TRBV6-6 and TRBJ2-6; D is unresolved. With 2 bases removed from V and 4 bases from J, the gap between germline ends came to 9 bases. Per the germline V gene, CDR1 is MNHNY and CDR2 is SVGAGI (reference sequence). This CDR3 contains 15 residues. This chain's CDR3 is CASSYLSLGANVLTF. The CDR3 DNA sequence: TGTGCCAGCAGTTACCTGTCTCTGGGGGCCAACGTCCTGACTTTC.

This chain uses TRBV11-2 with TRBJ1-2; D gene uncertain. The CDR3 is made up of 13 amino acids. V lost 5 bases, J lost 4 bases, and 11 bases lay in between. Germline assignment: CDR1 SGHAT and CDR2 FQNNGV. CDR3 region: CASSPRKSYGYTF. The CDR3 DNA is TGTGCCAGCAGCCCCCGTAAGAGCTATGGCTACACCTTC.

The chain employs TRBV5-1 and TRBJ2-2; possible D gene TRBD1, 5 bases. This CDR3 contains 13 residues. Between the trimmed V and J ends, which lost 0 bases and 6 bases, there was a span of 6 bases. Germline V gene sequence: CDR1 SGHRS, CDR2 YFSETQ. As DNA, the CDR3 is TGCGCCAGCAGCTTGGAGGGGTCCGGGGAGCTGTTTTTT. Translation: CASSLEGSGELFF.

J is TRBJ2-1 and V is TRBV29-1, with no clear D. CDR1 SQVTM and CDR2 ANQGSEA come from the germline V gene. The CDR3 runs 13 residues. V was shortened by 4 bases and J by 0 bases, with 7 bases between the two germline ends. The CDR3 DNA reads TGCAGCGTTGTGCGCGACTCCTACAATGAGCAGTTCTTC. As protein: CSVVRDSYNEQFF.

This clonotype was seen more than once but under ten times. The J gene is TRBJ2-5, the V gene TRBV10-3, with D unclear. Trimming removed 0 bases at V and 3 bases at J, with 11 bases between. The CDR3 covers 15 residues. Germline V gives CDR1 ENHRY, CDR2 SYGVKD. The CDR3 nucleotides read TGTGCCATCAGTGAGTCGGGATCCAAGAAAGAGACCCAGTACTTC. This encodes CAISESGSKKETQYF.

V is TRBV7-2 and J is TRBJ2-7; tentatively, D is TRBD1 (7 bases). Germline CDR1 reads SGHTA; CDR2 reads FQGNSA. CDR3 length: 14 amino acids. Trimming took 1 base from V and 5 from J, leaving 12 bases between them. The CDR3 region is CASSLDPRGDEQYF. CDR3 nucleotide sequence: TGTGCCAGCAGCTTAGACCCCAGGGGGGACGAGCAGTACTTC.